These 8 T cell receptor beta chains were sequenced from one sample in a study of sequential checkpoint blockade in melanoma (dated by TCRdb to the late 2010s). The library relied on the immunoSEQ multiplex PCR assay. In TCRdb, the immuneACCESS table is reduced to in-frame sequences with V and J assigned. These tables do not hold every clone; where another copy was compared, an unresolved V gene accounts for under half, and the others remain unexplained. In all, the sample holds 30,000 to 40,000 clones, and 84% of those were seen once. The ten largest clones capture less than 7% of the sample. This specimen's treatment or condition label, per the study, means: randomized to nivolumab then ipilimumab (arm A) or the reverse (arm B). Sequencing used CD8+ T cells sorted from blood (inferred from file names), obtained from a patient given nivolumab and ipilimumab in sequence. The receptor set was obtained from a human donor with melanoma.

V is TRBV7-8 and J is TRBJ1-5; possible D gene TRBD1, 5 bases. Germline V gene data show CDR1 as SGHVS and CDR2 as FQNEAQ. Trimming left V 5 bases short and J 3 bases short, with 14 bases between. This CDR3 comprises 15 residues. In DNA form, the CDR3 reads TGTGCCAGCAGCCACCGGGGGGACCACAATCAGCCCCAGCATTTT. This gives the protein CASSHRGDHNQPQHF.

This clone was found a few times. Here the CDR3 reads CASRRDRDYGYTF. DNA for the CDR3: TGTGCCAGCAGGAGAGACAGGGACTATGGCTACACCTTC. The chain combines TRBV6-4 with TRBJ1-2; TRBD1 aligns across 7 bases. The CDR3 contains 13 residues. Germline-derived CDR1 and CDR2 are MRHNA and SNTAGT. V lost 6 bases, J lost 3 bases, and 4 bases stayed unmatched.

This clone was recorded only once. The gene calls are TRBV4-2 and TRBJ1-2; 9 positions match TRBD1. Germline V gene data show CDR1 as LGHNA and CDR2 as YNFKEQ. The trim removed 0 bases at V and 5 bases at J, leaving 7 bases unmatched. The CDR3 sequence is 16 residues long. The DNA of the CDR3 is TGTGCCAGCAGCCAAGAACAGGGGGCGAGGGAGTATGGCTACACCTTC. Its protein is CASSQEQGAREYGYTF.

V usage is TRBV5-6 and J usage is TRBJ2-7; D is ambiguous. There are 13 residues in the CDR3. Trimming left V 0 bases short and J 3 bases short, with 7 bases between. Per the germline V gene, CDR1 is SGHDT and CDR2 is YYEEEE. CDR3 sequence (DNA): TGTGCCAGCAGCTTGGGCCAGATCTACGAGCAGTACTTC. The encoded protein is CASSLGQIYEQYF.

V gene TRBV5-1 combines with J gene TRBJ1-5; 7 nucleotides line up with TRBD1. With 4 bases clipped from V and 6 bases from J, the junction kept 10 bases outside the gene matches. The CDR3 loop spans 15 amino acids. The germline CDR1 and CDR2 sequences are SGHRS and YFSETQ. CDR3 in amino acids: CASSRCDRVGQPQHF. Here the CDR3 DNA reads TGCGCCAGCAGCCGATGTGACAGGGTAGGTCAGCCCCAGCATTTT.

CDR3 amino acids: CASSFTIASSYNEQFF. The CDR3 DNA follows: TGTGCCAGTAGTTTTACCATAGCGAGCTCCTACAATGAGCAGTTCTTC. The chain joins TRBV19 to TRBJ2-1; D might be TRBD2 (5 bases). CDR1 LNHDA and CDR2 SQIVND come from the germline V gene (reference sequence). The CDR3 runs to 16 residues. Trimming cost V 5 bases and J 0 bases, with 14 bases left between them.

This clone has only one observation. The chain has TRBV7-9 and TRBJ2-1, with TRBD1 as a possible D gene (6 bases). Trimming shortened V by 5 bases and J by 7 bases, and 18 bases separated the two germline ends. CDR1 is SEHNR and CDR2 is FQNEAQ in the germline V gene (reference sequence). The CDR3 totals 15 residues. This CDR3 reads CASSLGQLVGNEQFF. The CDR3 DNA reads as TGTGCCAGCAGCCTTGGACAGTTGGTGGGTAATGAGCAGTTCTTC.

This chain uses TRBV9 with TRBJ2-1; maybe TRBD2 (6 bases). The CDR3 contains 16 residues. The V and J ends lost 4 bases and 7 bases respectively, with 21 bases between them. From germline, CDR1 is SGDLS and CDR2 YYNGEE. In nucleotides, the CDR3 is TGTGCCAGCAGCACGCCCCTGGGCGGGATAGGAAATGAGCAGTTCTTC. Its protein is CASSTPLGGIGNEQFF.